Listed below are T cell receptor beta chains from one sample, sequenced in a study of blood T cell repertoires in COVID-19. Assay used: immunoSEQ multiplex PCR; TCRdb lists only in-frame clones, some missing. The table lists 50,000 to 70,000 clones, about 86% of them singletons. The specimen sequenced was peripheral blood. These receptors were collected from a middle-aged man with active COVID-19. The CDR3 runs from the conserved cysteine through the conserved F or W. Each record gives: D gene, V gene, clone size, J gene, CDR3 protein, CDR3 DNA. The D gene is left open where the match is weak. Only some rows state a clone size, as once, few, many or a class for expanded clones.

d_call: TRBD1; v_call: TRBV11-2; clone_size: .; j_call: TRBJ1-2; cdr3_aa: CASSFRDRGRRGRGYTF; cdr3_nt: TGTGCCAGCAGCTTCCGGGACAGGGGGCGCAGGGGGAGAGGCTACACCTTC
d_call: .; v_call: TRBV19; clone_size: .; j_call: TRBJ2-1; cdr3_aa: CASSIQGQSYNEQFF; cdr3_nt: TGTGCCAGTAGTATCCAGGGGCAATCCTACAATGAGCAGTTCTTC
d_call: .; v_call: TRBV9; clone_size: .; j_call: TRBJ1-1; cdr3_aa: CASSVTGHTEAFF; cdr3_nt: TGTGCCAGCAGCGTTACAGGGCACACTGAAGCTTTCTTT
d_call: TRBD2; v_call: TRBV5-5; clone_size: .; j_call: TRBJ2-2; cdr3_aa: CASSLAAGGYGELFF; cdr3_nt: TGTGCCAGCAGCTTGGCAGCGGGGGGCTACGGGGAGCTGTTTTTT
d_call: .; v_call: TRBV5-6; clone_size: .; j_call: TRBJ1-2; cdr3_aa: CASSSTGVLTGYTF; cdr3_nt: TGTGCCAGCAGCTCGACCGGGGTCCTCACCGGCTACACCTTC
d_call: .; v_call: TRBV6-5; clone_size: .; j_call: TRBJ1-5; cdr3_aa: CASGRNQPQHF; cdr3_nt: TGTGCCTCTGGCCGCAATCAGCCCCAGCATTTT
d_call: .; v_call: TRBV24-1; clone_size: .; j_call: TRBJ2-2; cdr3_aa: CATSLGTHRNTGELFF; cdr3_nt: TGTGCCACCAGTCTTGGGACTCACAGGAACACCGGGGAGCTGTTTTTT
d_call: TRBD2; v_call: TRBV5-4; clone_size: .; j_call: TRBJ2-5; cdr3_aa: CASSLEPSGRTQETQYF; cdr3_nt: TGTGCCAGCAGCTTGGAGCCTAGCGGGAGGACCCAAGAGACCCAGTACTTC
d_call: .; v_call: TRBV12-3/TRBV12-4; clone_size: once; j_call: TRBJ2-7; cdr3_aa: CASSLASYEQYF; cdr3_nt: TGTGCCAGCAGTTTAGCCAGCTACGAGCAGTACTTC
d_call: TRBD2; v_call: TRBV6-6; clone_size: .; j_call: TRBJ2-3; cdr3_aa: CASSQLAGETDTQYF; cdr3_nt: TGTGCCAGCAGTCAACTAGCGGGAGAGACAGATACGCAGTATTTT
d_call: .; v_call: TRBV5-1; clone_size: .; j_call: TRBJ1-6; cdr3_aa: CASRRGSYDNSPLHF; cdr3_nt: TGCGCCAGCAGAAGAGGGTCATATGACAATTCACCCCTCCACTTT
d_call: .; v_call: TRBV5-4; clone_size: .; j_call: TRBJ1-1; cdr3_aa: CASSAPRGLNTEAFF; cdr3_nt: TGTGCCAGCAGCGCCCCGCGGGGGTTGAACACTGAAGCTTTCTTT
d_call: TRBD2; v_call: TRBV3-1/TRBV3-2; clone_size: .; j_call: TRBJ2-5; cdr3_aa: CASSPSGLAYEETQYF; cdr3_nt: TGTGCCAGCAGCCCCTCGGGACTAGCCTATGAAGAGACCCAGTACTTC
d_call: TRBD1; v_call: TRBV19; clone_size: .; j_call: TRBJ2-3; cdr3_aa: CASTTGQGADTQYF; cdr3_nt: TGTGCCAGTACCACGGGACAGGGGGCAGATACGCAGTATTTT
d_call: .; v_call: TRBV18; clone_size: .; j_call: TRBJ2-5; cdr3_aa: CASSPPSTAQETQYF; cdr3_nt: TGTGCCAGCTCACCACCGAGCACAGCCCAAGAGACCCAGTACTTC
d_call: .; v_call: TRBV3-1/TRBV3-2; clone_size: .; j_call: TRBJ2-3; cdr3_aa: CASSLRASADTQYF; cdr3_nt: TGTGCCAGCAGCCTTCGGGCTAGCGCAGATACGCAGTATTTT
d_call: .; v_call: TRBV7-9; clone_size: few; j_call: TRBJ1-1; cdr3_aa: CASRAGATEAFF; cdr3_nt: TGTGCCAGCAGAGCAGGGGCCACTGAAGCTTTCTTT
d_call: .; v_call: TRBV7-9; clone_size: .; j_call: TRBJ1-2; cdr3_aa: CASSLDPGQISGYTF; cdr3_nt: TGTGCCAGCAGCTTAGACCCTGGACAGATAAGCGGCTACACCTTC
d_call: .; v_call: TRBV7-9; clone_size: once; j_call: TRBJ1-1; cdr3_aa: CASSLGYQMMNTEAFF; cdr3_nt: TGTGCCAGCAGCCTAGGATATCAGATGATGAACACTGAAGCTTTCTTT
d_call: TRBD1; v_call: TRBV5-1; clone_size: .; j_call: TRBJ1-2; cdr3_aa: CASSSRTGPLGYTF; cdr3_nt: TGCGCCAGCAGCTCAAGGACAGGCCCTTTGGGCTACACCTTC
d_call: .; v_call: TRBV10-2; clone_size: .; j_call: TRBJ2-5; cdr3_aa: CASSESNREETQYF; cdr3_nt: TGCGCCAGCAGTGAGTCGAACAGGGAAGAGACCCAGTACTTC
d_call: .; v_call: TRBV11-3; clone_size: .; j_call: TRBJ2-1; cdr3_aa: CASSPGTPWANEQFF; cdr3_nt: TGTGCCAGCAGCCCTGGGACTCCATGGGCCAATGAGCAGTTCTTC
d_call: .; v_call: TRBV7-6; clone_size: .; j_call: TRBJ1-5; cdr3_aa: CASSLYLAGKDQPQHF; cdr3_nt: TGTGCCAGCAGCCTCTACTTAGCGGGGAAGGACCAGCCCCAGCATTTT
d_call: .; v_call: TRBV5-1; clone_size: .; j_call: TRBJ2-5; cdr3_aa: CASSLGQRETQYF; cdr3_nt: TGCGCCAGCAGCTTGGGTCAGCGGGAGACCCAGTACTTC
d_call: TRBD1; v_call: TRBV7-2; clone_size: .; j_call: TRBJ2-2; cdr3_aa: CASSPGTGYLGGELFF; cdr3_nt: TGTGCCAGCAGCCCCGGGACAGGTTATTTGGGCGGGGAGCTGTTTTTT
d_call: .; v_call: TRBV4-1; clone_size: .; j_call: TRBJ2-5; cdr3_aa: CASSPGGKSNQETQYF; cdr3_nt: TGCGCCAGCAGCCCAGGAGGAAAAAGTAATCAAGAGACCCAGTACTTC
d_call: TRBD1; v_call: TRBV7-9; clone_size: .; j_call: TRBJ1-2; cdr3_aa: CASSDRDRVNYGYTF; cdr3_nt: TGTGCCAGCAGCGATCGGGACAGGGTGAACTATGGCTACACCTTC
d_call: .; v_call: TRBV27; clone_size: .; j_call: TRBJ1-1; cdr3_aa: CASSLGTGNTEAFF; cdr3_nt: TGTGCCAGCAGTTTGGGAACAGGGAACACTGAAGCTTTCTTT
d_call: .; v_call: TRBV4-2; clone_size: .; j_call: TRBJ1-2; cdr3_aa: CASSQGLPLGYTF; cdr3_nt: TGTGCCAGCAGCCAAGGTCTCCCCCTGGGCTACACCTTC
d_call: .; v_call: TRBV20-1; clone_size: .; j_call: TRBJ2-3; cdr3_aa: CSATEGGQYF; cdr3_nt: TGCAGTGCTACCGAGGGAGGGCAGTATTTT
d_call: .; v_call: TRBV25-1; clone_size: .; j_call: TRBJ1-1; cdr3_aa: CASSATWNTEAFF; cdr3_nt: TGTGCCAGCAGTGCCACATGGAACACTGAAGCTTTCTTT
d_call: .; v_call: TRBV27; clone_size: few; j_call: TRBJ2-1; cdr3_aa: CASSLRTGLTYNEQFF; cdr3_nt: TGTGCCAGCAGTTTACGGACGGGACTCACCTACAATGAGCAGTTCTTC
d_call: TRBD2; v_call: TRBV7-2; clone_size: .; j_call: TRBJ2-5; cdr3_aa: CASSLPSGGAGTQYF; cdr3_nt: TGTGCCAGCAGCTTGCCTAGCGGGGGGGCGGGGACCCAGTACTTC